This TCR beta chain was documented in a study of read filtering for tumor transcriptome and immune sequencing. Study-wide context: Among patients, some 17 were male and about 15 female, aged roughly 40 to 90 (mean about 72).

Molecular barcoded adaptors covering alpha/delta and beta/gamma chains were used on 400 ng RNA. TCRdb processed the reads anew with MiXCR; each CDR3 protein has one entry. The data contain more than 70,000 distinct CDR3 sequences, approximately 21% of them seen just once; the ten biggest clones take up 9.5% to 12%. This CDR3 is built from 13 residues. V gave up 4 bases and J gave up 2 bases, with 6 bases separating them. Germline V gene lookup returns CDR1 KGHSY and CDR2 FQNENV. Specimen: a population of CD138-negative cells sorted from bone marrow. The sequence came from a donor at least 40 years old with multiple myeloma. The chain uses TRBV16 and TRBJ2-4; D gene unclear. The CDR3 sequence is CASSRGTKNIQYF. CDR3 in DNA: TGTGCCAGCAGCCGCGGCACCAAAAACATTCAGTACTTC.